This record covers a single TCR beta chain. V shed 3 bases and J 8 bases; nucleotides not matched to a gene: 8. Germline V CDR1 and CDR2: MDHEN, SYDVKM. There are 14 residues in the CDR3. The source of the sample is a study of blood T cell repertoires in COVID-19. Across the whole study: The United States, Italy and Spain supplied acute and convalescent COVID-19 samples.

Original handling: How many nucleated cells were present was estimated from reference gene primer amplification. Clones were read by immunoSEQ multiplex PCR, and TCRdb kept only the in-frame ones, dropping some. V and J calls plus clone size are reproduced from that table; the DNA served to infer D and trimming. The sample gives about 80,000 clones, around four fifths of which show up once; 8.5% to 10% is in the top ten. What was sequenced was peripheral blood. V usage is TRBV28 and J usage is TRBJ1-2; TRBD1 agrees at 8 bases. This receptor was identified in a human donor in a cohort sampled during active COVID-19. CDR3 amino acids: CASSFQGARAGYTF. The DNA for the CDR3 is TGTGCCAGCAGTTTTCAGGGGGCGAGAGCAGGCTACACCTTC.